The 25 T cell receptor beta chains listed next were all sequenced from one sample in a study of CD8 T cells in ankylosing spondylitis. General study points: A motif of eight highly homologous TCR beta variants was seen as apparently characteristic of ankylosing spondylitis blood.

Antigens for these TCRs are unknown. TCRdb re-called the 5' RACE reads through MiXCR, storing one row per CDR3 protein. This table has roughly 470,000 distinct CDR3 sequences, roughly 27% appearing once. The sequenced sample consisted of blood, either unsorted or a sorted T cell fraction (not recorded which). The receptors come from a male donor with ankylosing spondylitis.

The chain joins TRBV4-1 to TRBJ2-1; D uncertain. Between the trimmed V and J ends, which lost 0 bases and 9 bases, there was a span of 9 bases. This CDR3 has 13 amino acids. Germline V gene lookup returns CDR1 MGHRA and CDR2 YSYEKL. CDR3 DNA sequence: TGCGCCAGCAGCCAAGATCTCAGGCGTGAGCAGTTCTTC. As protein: CASSQDLRREQFF.

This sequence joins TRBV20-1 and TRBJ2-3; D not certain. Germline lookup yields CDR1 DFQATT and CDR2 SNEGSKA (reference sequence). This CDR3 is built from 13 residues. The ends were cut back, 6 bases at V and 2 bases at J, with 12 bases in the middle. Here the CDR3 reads CSAPPRATDTQYF. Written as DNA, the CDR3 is TGCAGTGCCCCCCCTAGGGCCACAGATACGCAGTATTTT.

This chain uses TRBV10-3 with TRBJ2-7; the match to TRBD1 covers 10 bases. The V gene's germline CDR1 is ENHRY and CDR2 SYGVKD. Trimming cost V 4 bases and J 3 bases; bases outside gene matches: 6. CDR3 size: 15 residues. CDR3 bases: TGTGCCATCAGTGTTCGGACAGGGGGTTTCTACGAGCAGTACGTC. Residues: CAISVRTGGFYEQYV.

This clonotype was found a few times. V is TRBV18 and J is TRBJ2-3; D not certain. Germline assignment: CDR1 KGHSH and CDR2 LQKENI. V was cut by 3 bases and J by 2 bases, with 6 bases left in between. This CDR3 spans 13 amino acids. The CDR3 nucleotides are TGTGCCAGCTCACCGAGTCTCACAGATACGCAGTATTTT. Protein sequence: CASSPSLTDTQYF. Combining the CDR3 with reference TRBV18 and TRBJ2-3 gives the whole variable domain NAGVMQNPRHLVRRRGQEARLRCSPMKGHSHVYWYRQLPEEGLKFMVYLQKENIIDESGMPKERFSAEFPKEGPSILRIQQVVRGDSAAYFCASSPSLTDTQYFGPGTRLTVL.

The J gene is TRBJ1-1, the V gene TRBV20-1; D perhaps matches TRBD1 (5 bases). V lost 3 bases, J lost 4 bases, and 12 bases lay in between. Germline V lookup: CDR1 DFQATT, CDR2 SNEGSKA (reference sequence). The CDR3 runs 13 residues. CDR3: CSASRQLGTEAFF. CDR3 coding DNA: TGCAGTGCTAGTCGACAGTTGGGCACTGAAGCTTTCTTT.

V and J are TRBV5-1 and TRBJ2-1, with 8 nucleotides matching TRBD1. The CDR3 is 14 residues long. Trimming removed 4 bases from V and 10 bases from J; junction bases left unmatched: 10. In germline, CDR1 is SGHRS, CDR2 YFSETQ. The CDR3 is CASSQDRGIGEQFF. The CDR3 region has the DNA TGCGCCAGCAGCCAAGACAGGGGTATTGGGGAGCAGTTCTTC.

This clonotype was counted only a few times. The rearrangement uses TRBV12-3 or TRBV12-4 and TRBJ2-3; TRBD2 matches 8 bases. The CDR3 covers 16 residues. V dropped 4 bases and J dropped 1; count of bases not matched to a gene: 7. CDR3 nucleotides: TGTGCCAGCAGTTCACGGGGAGCGGGGGGCACAGATACGCAGTATTTT. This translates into CASSSRGAGGTDTQYF.

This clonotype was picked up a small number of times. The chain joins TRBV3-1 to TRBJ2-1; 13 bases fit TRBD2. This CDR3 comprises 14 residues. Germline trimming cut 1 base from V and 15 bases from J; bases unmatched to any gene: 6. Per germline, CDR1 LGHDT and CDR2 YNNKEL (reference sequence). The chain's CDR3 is CASSQGTSGRSRFF. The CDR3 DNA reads TGTGCCAGCAGCCAAGGGACTAGCGGGAGATCCCGGTTCTTC.

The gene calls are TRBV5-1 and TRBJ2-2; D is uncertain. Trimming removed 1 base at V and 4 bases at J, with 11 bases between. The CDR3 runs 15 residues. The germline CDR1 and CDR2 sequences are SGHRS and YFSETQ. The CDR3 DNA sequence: TGCGCCAGCAGCTTGATTCCTGCCGCCACCGGGGAGCTGTTTTTT. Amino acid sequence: CASSLIPAATGELFF.

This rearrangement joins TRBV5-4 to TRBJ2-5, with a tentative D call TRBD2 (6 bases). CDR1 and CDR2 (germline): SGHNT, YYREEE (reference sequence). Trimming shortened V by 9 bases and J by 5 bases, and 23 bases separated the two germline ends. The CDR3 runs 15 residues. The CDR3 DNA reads TGTGCCACGAACGACTACGGGGGATTCGGGGAGACCCAGTACTTC. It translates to CATNDYGGFGETQYF.

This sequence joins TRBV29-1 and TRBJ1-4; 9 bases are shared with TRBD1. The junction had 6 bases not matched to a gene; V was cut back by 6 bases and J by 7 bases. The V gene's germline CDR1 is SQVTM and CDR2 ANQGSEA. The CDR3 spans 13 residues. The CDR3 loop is CSVETGGFEKLFF. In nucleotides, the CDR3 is TGCAGCGTCGAGACAGGGGGGTTTGAAAAACTGTTTTTT.

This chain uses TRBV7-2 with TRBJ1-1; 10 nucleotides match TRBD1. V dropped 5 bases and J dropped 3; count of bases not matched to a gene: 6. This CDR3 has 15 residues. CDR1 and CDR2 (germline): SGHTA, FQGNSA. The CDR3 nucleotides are TGTGCCAGCAGCCGGGACAGGGGACCTGACACTGAAGCTTTCTTT. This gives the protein CASSRDRGPDTEAFF. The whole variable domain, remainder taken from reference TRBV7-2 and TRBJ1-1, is GAGVSQSPSNKVTEKGKDVELRCDPISGHTALYWYRQSLGQGLEFLIYFQGNSAPDKSGLPSDRFSAERTGGSVSTLTIQRTQQEDSAVYLCASSRDRGPDTEAFFGQGTRLTVV.

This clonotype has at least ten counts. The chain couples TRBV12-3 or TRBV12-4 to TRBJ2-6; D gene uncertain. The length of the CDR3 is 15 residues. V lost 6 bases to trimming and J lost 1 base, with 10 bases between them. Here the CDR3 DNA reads TGTGCCAGCAGCCCTGGGGTATCTGGGGCCAACGTCCTGACTTTC. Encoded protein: CASSPGVSGANVLTF.

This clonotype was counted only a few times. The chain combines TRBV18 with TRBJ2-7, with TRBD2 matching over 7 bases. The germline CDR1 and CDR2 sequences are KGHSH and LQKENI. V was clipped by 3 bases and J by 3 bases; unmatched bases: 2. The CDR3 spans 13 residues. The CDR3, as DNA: TGTGCCAGCTCACCGAGCGGGAACTACGAGCAGTACTTC. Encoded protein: CASSPSGNYEQYF.

For the CDR3, the DNA is TGCGCCAGCTGTGCGACAGGGAGCTCCTACAATGAGCAGTTCTTC. Translated, it gives CASCATGSSYNEQFF. The chain carries TRBV5-1 and TRBJ2-1, with 7 bases lining up with TRBD1. This CDR3 has 15 amino acids. The germline V gene has CDR1 SGHRS and CDR2 YFSETQ. V dropped 7 bases and J dropped 0; count of bases not matched to a gene: 7.

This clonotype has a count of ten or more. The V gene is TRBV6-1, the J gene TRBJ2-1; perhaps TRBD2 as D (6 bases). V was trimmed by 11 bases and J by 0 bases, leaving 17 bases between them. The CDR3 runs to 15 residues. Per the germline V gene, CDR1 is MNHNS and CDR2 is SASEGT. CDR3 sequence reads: CAGPASERSYNEQFF. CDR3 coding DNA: TGTGCCGGCCCAGCTAGCGAGCGCTCCTACAATGAGCAGTTCTTC.

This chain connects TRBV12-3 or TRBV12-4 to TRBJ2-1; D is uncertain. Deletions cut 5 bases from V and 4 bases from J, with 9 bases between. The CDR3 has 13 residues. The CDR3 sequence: CASSKVLYNEQFF. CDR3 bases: TGTGCCAGCAGTAAGGTATTATACAATGAGCAGTTCTTC.

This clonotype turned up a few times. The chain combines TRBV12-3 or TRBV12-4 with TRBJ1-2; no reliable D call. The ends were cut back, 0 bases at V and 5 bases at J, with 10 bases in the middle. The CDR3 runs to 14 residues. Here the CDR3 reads CASSLASDVYGYTF. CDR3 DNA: TGTGCCAGCAGTTTAGCTAGCGACGTATATGGCTACACCTTC.

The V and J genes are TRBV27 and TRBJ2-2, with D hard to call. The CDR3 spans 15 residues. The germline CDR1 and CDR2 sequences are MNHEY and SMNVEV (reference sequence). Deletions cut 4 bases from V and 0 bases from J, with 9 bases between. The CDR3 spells CASSSTYANTGELFF. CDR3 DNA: TGTGCCAGCAGTTCGACTTACGCGAACACCGGGGAGCTGTTTTTT.

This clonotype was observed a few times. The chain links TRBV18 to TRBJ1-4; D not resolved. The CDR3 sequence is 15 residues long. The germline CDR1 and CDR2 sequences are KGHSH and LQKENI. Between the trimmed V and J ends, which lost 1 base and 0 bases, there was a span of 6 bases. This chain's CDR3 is CASSPRVATNEKLFF. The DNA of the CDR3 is TGTGCCAGCTCACCACGGGTTGCAACTAATGAAAAACTGTTTTTT.

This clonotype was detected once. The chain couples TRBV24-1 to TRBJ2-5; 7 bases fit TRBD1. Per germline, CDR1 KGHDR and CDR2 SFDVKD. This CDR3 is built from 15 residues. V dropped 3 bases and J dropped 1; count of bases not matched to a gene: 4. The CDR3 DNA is TGTGCCACCAGTGATCCCGGGACAGCCCAAGAGACCCAGTACTTC. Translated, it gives CATSDPGTAQETQYF.

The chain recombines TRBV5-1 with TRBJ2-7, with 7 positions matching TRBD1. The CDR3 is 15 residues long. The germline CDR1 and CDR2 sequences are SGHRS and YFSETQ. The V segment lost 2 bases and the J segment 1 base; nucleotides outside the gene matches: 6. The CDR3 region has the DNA TGCGCCAGCAGCTTTAAACAGGACAGGTCCTACGAGCAGTACTTC. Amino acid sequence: CASSFKQDRSYEQYF.

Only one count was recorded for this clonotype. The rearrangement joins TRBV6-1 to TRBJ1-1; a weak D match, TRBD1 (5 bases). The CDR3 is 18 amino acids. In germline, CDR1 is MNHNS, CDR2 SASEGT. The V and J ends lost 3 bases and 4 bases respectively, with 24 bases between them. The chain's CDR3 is CASSEAPGPLLGGTEAFF. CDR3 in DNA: TGTGCCAGCAGTGAGGCCCCGGGCCCGCTCTTGGGGGGCACTGAAGCTTTCTTT.

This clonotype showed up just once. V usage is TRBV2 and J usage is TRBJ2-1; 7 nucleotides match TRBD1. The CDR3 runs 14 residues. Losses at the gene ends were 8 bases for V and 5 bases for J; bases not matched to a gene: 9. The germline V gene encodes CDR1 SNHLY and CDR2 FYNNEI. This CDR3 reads CASGKGTVDNEQFF. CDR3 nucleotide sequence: TGTGCCAGCGGGAAAGGGACAGTAGACAATGAGCAGTTCTTC.

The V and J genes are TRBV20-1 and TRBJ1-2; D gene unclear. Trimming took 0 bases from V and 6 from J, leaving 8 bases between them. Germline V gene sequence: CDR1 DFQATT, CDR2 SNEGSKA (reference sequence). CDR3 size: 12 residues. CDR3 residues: CSARDLGNGYTF. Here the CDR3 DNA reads TGCAGTGCTAGAGATCTGGGAAATGGCTACACCTTC.